This T cell receptor beta chain is drawn from a study of T cell clusters in autoimmune cytopenias. TRB amplification used approximately 270 ng of peripheral blood genomic DNA. TRB was amplified by touch-down multiplex PCR, primer pools A and B combined. TCRdb re-called the multiplex PCR reads and gives one entry per CDR3 protein, without DNA. The listing records roughly 1,900 distinct CDR3 sequences. On this clonotype itself: Its target is not known.

The study, taken as a whole, reports: No experiment has yet validated the function of the T cell clusters defined in silico.

CDR1 and CDR2 from the germline V gene are SGHNT and YYREEE (reference sequence). This CDR3 has 15 amino acids. The sample was peripheral blood. The TCR sequence derives from a human donor with an autoimmune cytopenia, with autoimmune hepatitis or in good health (not recorded which). The chain couples TRBV5-4 to TRBJ2-5; TCRdb names TRBD2, which stays unverified in the absence of DNA. CDR3 loop: CASSLVAGGGETQYF.